The sequence of this TCR beta chain was determined in a study of siplizumab effects on memory and regulatory T cells. Using immunoSEQ multiplex PCR, the repertoire was profiled, and TCRdb retains in-frame clones only, with some absent. The sample lists some 100,000 clones, around 90% seen once, with around 0.68% in the top ten. This CDR3 contains 16 residues. Germline V gene data show CDR1 as LNHDA and CDR2 as SQIVND (reference sequence). Trimming cost V 6 bases and J 2 bases, with 18 bases left between them. Turning to this clone: The antigen remains unidentified.

Study-wide results and limits: Mappable alloreactive CD4+ clones came from Treg cells about 65% of the time on average with siplizumab, against approximately 26% in controls. The majority of clones, roughly 75-97% of proliferating CD4+ or CD8+ clones, lacked an assignable naive or memory phenotype. The naive T cell population seemed more diverse than memory cells and seemed a major contributor to the alloresponse.

This clonotype originated in a human donor in good health. The sample taken for sequencing was Tregs sorted from blood. The rearrangement links TRBV19 to TRBJ2-3; D is uncertain. The CDR3 DNA sequence: TGTGCCAGTAGACCTAGGTGGGATAGCTACACAGATACGCAGTATTTT. This sequence encodes CASRPRWDSYTDTQYF.